The text below deals with one TCR beta chain. What it binds is not known. Primers included in the PCR were 60 Vbeta and 13 Jbeta primers. Sequenced by immunoSEQ multiplex PCR; TCRdb stores in-frame clones only, minus some. The data hold approximately 60,000 clones, with around 83% observed a single time. Between the trimmed V and J ends, which lost 4 bases and 5 bases, there was a span of 14 bases. Germline lookup yields CDR1 ENHRY and CDR2 SYGVKD. The CDR3 length is 14 residues. These data are taken from a study of cytomegalovirus exposure and HLA in healthy donors. Points from the study as a whole: Trimming of TCR beta V- and J-genes showed a link, identified in a later analysis, to a missense DCLRE1C variant. The study flagged about 150 TCR beta chains as cytomegalovirus-associated.

The sequencing sample was made of PBMCs. This sequence joins TRBV10-3 and TRBJ1-1; no firm D call. This clonotype was sampled from a man aged 25-40 years in good health and CMV-seronegative. The CDR3 protein is CAISGAIGTTEAFF. The CDR3 DNA is TGTGCCATCAGTGGGGCAATAGGTACGACTGAAGCTTTCTTT.